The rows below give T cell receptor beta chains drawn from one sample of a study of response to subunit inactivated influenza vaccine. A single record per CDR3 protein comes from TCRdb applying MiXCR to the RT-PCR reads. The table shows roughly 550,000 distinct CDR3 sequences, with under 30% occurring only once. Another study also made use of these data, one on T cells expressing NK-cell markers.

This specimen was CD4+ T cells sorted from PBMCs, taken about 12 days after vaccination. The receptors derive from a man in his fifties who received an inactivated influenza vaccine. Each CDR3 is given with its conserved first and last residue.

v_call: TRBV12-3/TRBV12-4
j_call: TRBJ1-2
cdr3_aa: CASSKTSDRAYGYTF

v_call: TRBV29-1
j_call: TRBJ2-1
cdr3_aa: CSVASPSGPYNEQFF

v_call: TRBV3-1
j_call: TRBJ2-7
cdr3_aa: CASSRSGRRYEQYF

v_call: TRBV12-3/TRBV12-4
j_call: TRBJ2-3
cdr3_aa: CASSNVGRTDTQYF

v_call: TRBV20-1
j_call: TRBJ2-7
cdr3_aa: CSATSGRGLYEQYF

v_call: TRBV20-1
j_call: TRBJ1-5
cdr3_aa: CSARIPGAQNQPQHF

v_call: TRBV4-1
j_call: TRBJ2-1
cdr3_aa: CASSRTPAVGGSYNEQFF

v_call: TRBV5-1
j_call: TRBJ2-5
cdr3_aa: CASSSSTGGGETQYF

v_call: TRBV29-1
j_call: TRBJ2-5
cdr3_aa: CSVGWGGEYQETQYF

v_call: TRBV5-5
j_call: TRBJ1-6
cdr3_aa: CASSFRGSSYNSPLHF

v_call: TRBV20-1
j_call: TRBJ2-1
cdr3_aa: CSAKGGTSGVSYNEQFF

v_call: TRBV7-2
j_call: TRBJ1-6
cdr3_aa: CASSLVEGYSYNSPLHF

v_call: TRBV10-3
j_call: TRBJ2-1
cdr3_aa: CAIEGMAGNEQFF

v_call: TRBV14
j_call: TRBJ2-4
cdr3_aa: CASSQAGFVQYF

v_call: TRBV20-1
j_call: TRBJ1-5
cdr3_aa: CSASRAGNNQPQHF

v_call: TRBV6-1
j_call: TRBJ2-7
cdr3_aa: CASSKLGGFPYEQYF

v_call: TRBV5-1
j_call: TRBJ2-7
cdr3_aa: CASSPGTGTYEQYF

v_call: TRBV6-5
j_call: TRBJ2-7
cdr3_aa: CASSYSVGGSYEQYF

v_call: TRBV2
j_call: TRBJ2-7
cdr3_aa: CASSGGGIGEQYF

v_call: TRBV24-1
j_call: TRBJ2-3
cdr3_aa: CATGRTEGTDTQYF

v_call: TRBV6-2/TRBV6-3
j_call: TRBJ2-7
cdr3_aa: CASSYGTGTYEQYF

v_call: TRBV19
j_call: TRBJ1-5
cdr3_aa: CASSIQGAYSNQPQHF

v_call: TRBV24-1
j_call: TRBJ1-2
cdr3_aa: CATSDPWTGEGYTF

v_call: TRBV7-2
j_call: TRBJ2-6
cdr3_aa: CASSLVPPSGANVLTF

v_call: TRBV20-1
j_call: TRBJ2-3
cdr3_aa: CSAQRSDTQYF

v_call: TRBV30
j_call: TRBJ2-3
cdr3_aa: CAWSLGQGPTDTQYF

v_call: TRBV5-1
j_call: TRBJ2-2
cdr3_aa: CASSLTSGRNTGELFF

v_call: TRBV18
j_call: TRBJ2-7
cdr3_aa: CASSLWENNFEQYF

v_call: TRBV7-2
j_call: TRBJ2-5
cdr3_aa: CASSYGLAGTPETQYF

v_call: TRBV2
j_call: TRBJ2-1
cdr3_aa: CASSESGGGASNEQFF

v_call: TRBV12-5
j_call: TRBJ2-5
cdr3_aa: CASATPGLAGAETQYF

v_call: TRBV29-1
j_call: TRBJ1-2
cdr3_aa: CSVTTQVPNYGYTF

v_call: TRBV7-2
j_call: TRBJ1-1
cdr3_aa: CASSPQGGVSEAFF

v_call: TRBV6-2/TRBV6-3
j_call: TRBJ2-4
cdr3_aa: CASTGANTKNIQYF

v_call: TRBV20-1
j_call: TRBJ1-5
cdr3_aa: CSASWGPNQPQHF

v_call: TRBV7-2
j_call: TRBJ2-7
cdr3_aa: CASSPLGGGVGEQYF

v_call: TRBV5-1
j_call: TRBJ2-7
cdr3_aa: CASKGTSDSYEQYF

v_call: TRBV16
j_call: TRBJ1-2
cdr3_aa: CASSQLQYGYTF

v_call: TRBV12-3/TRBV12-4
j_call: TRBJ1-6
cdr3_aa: CASSLGTDTSPLHF

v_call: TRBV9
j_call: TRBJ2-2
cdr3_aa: CASSVDVDTGELFF

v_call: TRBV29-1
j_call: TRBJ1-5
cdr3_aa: CSAAQTSNQPQHF

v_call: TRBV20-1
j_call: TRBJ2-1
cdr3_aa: CSAPGGGVYLWDEQFF

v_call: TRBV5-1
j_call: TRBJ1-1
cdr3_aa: CASSSLRGVNTEAFF

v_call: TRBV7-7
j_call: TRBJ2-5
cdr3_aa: CASSLDLYQETQYF

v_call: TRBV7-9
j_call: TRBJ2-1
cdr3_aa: CASSTDRGIYNEQFF

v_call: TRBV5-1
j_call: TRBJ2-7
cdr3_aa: CASSSMGEQYF

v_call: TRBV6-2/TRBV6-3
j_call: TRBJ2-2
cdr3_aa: CASRPTGATGELFF

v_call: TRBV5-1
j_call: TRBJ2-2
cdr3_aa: CASSLVIGTGELFF

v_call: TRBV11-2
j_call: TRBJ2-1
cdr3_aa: CASSLSFGNEQFF

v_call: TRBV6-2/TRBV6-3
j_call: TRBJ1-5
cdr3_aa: CASSYGGDNNQPQHF